Below are 18 T cell receptor beta chains sequenced from a single sample in a study of T cell changes during pregnancy in multiple sclerosis. Measured with immunoSEQ multiplex PCR; TCRdb has only the in-frame clones, and not every one. Of 40,000 to 55,000 clones in the sample, approximately 89% were seen once. Sample: CD8+ T cells from peripheral blood mononuclear cells, taken in the second trimester of pregnancy. Source of these receptors: a female donor with multiple sclerosis, enrolled in a pregnancy study.

The chain employs TRBV4-2 and TRBJ1-2; 9 nucleotides match TRBD1. V trimming: 4 bases; J trimming: 1 base; junction bases outside the gene matches: 10. The germline V gene has CDR1 LGHNA and CDR2 YNFKEQ. The CDR3 covers 17 residues. The CDR3 spells CASSPLGQGRFNYGYTF. The DNA for the CDR3 is TGTGCCAGCAGCCCCCTAGGACAGGGGAGGTTTAACTATGGCTACACCTTC.

The J gene is TRBJ2-2, the V gene TRBV6-4; possibly TRBD1 for D (5 bases). With 2 bases removed from V and 5 bases from J, the gap between germline ends came to 12 bases. The CDR3 loop spans 15 amino acids. The germline CDR1 and CDR2 sequences are MRHNA and SNTAGT. The CDR3 nucleotides are TGTGCCAGCAGTGACGGGGCTGGGGATACCGGGGAGCTGTTTTTT. Protein product: CASSDGAGDTGELFF.

The chain couples TRBV27 to TRBJ1-2; possibly TRBD1 for D (6 bases). Per germline, CDR1 MNHEY and CDR2 SMNVEV (reference sequence). The CDR3 spans 16 residues. V dropped 2 bases and J dropped 4 bases, with 17 bases sitting between them. This chain's CDR3 is CASSLVARGELYGYTF. As DNA, the CDR3 is TGTGCCAGCAGTTTAGTTGCCAGGGGAGAACTCTATGGCTACACCTTC.

The chain has TRBV19 and TRBJ2-3; TRBD1 matches 12 bases. Germline CDR1 and CDR2: LNHDA and SQIVND (reference sequence). V trimming: 5 bases; J trimming: 2 bases; junction bases outside the gene matches: 14. This CDR3 has 19 amino acids. CDR3 region: CASSDPGTGGPFLTDTQYF. The CDR3 nucleotides are TGTGCCAGTAGTGACCCCGGGACAGGGGGCCCCTTCCTCACAGATACGCAGTATTTT.

The V call is TRBV7-9, the J call TRBJ2-1; 8 bases match TRBD2. V shed 8 bases, J shed 7 bases, and the junction held 7 bases outside the gene matches. CDR1 is SEHNR, CDR2 FQNEAQ, per germline (reference sequence). The CDR3 has 13 amino acids. CDR3 in DNA: TGTGCCAGCCCCCACCTAGCGGGTAATGAGCAGTTCTTC. Translation: CASPHLAGNEQFF.

To note about this clone: One end of the junction does not line up with germline, which may come from a read error. V usage is TRBV7-9 and J usage is TRBJ2-5; TRBD2 aligns across 7 bases. Germline V lookup: CDR1 SEHNR, CDR2 FQNEAQ (reference sequence). This CDR3 contains 14 residues. The CDR3 sequence: CASSLGDYQETQYF. DNA for the CDR3: TGTGCCAGCAGCTTAGGGGACTACCAGGAGACCCAGTACTTC.

V and J are TRBV6-5 and TRBJ2-5, with TRBD2 as a possible D gene (6 bases). The J call may not be correct, given that the DNA end is closer to TRBJ2-7. CDR3 length: 14 amino acids. The germline gives CDR1 MNHEY, CDR2 SVGAGI. The CDR3 nucleotides are TGTGCCAGCAGTGACGGGACTGAGGTCTACGAGCAGTACTTC. Its translation: CASSDGTEVYEQYF.

The V call is TRBV13, the J call TRBJ1-5; D is perhaps TRBD1 (6 bases). Germline loops: CDR1 PRHDT, CDR2 FYEKMQ (reference sequence). The CDR3 is 14 residues long. Trimming shortened V by 6 bases and J by 7 bases, and 16 bases separated the two germline ends. The CDR3 here is CASSYTRGNQPQHF. CDR3 bases: TGTGCCAGCAGTTATACCAGGGGAAACCAGCCCCAGCATTTT.

The gene calls are TRBV27 and TRBJ2-7; 11 nucleotides match TRBD1. The ends lost 5 bases at V and 6 bases at J; junction bases unmatched: 3. The germline gives CDR1 MNHEY, CDR2 SMNVEV (reference sequence). This CDR3 has 13 residues. As DNA, the CDR3 is TGTGCCAGCAGTCCCGGGACAGGGGGCGAGCAGTACTTC. Translation: CASSPGTGGEQYF.

The chain employs TRBV4-2 and TRBJ2-7; TRBD2 agrees at 8 bases. Germline V gene sequence: CDR1 LGHNA, CDR2 YNFKEQ. V was pared by 4 bases and J by 6 bases, with 11 bases of the junction left unmatched. This CDR3 is built from 15 residues. The DNA for the CDR3 is TGTGCCAGCAGCCCCGAGCGGGGGCTTACCCTCGAGCAGTACTTC. Amino acids: CASSPERGLTLEQYF.

The V and J genes are TRBV6-6 and TRBJ2-2; TRBD2 is a possible D gene (6 bases). V lost 2 bases to trimming and J lost 8 bases, with 9 bases between them. CDR3 length: 13 amino acids. Germline-derived CDR1 and CDR2 are MNHNY and SVGAGI (reference sequence). DNA of the CDR3: TGTGCCAGCAGTTACGAAAGCGGGGGGGAGCTGTTTTTT. This translates into CASSYESGGELFF.

Points on this clone: The germline gene is not matched at one end of the junction; a read error may be the cause. The chain employs TRBV7-9 and TRBJ2-7, with 12 bases identical to TRBD1. Germline CDR1 SEHNR, CDR2 FQNEAQ (reference sequence). CDR3 length equals 16 residues. The DNA of the CDR3 is TGCGCCAGCAGCCAAGAATTGGGGACAGGGGGCGACGAGCAGTACTTC. This gives the protein CASSQELGTGGDEQYF.

This clone was observed a handful of times. The rearrangement links TRBV30 to TRBJ1-5, with D maybe TRBD1 (5 bases). CDR3 length equals 13 residues. V dropped 2 bases and J dropped 7 bases, with 12 bases sitting between them. From germline, CDR1 is GTSNPN and CDR2 SVGIG (reference sequence). The CDR3 sequence: CAWSWAGDQPQHF. The CDR3 coding sequence is TGTGCCTGGAGTTGGGCGGGGGACCAGCCCCAGCATTTT.

The chain recombines TRBV4-2 with TRBJ1-1; the D gene is possibly TRBD1 (5 bases). Germline loops: CDR1 LGHNA, CDR2 YNFKEQ. There are 12 residues in the CDR3. The V end lost 8 bases, the J end lost 6 bases, and 13 bases lay between the germline ends. The CDR3 DNA reads as TGTGCCAGCTCCCCCGGGGGGGCTGAAGCTTTCTTT. Translating it yields CASSPGGAEAFF.

The chain links TRBV6-1 to TRBJ1-4, with D unclear. Trimming left V 5 bases short and J 6 bases short, with 16 bases between. Germline V gene lookup returns CDR1 MNHNS and CDR2 SASEGT. This CDR3 contains 15 residues. The CDR3 here is CASSWWEGYYEKLFF. The CDR3, as DNA: TGTGCCAGCAGTTGGTGGGAGGGTTACTATGAAAAACTGTTTTTT.

The sample holds one count of this clone. This chain connects TRBV6-1 to TRBJ2-5; D is unclear. The germline V gene encodes CDR1 MNHNS and CDR2 SASEGT. This CDR3 has 14 amino acids. Trimming pared 2 bases from V and 2 bases from J, leaving 9 bases between. The CDR3 protein is CASSELGSQETQYF. The CDR3 nucleotides are TGTGCCAGCAGTGAATTGGGCAGTCAAGAGACCCAGTACTTC.

The V and J genes are TRBV9 and TRBJ1-5, with 8 bases that match TRBD1. V lost 3 bases and J lost 2; bases outside the gene matches: 1. The CDR3 is 14 amino acids. Germline V gene lookup returns CDR1 SGDLS and CDR2 YYNGEE. In DNA form, the CDR3 reads TGTGCCAGCAGCGAGGGACAGGGCAATCAGCCCCAGCATTTT. Protein product: CASSEGQGNQPQHF.

The CDR3: CSVNTGSPYGYTF. The CDR3 DNA reads as TGCAGCGTTAACACAGGGTCCCCCTATGGCTACACCTTC. The V and J genes are TRBV29-1 and TRBJ1-2, with D maybe TRBD1 (6 bases). Germline V gene sequence: CDR1 SQVTM, CDR2 ANQGSEA. V was shortened by 5 bases and J by 4 bases, with 14 bases between the two germline ends. The CDR3 spans 13 residues.